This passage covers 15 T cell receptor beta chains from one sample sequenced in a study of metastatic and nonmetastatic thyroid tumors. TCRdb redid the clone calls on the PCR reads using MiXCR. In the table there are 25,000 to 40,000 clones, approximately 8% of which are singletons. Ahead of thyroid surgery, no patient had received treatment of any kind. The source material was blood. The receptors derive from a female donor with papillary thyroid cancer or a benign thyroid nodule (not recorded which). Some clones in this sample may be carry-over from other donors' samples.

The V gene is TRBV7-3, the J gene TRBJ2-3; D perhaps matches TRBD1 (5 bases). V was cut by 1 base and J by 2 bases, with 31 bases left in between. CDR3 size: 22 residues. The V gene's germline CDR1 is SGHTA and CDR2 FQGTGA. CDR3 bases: TGTGCCAGCAGCTTAATAGCTCGATCATGGGGCCGGGCCCGGGCATACACAGATACGCAGTATTTT. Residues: CASSLIARSWGRARAYTDTQYF.

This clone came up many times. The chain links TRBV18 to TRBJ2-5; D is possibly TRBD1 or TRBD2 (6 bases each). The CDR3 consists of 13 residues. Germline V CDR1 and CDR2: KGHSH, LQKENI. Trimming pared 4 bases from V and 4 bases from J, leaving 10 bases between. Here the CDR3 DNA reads TGTGCCAGCTCACTACAGGGAGGAGAGACCCAGTACTTC. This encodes CASSLQGGETQYF.

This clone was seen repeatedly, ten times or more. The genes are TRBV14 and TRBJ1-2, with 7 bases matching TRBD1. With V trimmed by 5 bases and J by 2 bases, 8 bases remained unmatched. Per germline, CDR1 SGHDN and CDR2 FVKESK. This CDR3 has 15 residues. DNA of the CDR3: TGTGCCAGCAGCGTTCAGCACAGGGGCAACTATGGCTACACCTTC. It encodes CASSVQHRGNYGYTF. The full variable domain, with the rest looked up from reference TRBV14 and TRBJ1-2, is EAGVTQFPSHSVIEKGQTVTLRCDPISGHDNLYWYRRVMGKEIKFLLHFVKESKQDESGMPNNRFLAERTGGTYSTLKVQPAELEDSGVYFCASSVQHRGNYGYTFGSGTRLTVV.

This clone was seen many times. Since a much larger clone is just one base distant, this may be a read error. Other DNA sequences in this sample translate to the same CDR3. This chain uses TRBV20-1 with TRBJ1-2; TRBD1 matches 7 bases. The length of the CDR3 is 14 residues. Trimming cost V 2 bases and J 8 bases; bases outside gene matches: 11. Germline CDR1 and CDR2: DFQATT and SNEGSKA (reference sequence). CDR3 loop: CSARTGTGDGGYTF. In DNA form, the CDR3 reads TGCAGTGCTAGAACCGGAACAGGGGACGGGGGCTACACCTTC.

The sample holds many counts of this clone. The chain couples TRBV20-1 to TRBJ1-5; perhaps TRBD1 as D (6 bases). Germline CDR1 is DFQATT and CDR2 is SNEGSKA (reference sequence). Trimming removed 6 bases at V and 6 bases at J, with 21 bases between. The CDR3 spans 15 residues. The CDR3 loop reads CSAFKATGGGQPQHF. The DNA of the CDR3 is TGCAGTGCCTTCAAGGCTACGGGGGGCGGTCAGCCCCAGCATTTT.

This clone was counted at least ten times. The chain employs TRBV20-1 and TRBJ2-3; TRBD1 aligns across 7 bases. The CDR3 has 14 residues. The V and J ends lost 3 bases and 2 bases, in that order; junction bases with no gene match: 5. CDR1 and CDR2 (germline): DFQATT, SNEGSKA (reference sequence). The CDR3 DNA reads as TGCAGTGCTAGTCGGGACAGAAACACAGATACGCAGTATTTT. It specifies CSASRDRNTDTQYF.

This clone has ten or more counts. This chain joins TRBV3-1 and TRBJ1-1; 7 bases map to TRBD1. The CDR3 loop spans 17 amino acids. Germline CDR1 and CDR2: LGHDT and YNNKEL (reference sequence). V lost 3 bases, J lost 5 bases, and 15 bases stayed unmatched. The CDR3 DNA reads TGTGCCAGCAGCCAGCCAGGGGGGCAGGGTCCGGGGACTGAAGCTTTCTTT. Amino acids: CASSQPGGQGPGTEAFF.

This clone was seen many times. The CDR3 nucleotides read TGTGCCACCTCCGGACAGGGGCGCAACGAGCAGTACTTC. Translated, it gives CATSGQGRNEQYF. This sequence joins TRBV19 and TRBJ2-7; 9 bases agree with TRBD1. The CDR3 sequence is 13 residues long. V lost 10 bases, J lost 5 bases, and 9 bases stayed unmatched. Germline assignment: CDR1 LNHDA and CDR2 SQIVND (reference sequence).

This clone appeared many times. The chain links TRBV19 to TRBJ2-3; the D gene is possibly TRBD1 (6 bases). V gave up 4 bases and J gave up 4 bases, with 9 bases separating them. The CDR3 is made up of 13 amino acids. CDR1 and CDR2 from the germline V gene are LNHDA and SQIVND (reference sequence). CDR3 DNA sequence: TGTGCCAGTAGTAACAGGGCCTCAGATACGCAGTATTTT. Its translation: CASSNRASDTQYF.

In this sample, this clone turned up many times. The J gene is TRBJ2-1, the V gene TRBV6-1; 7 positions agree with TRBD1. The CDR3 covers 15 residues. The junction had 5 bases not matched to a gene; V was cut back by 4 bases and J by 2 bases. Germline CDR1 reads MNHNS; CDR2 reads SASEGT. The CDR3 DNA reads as TGTGCCAGCAGTGCTCCCGGGACAGCCTACAATGAGCAGTTCTTC. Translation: CASSAPGTAYNEQFF.

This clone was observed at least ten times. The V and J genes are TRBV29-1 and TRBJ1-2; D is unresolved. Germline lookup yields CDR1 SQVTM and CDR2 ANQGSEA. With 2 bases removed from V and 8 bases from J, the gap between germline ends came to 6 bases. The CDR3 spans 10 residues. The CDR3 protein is CSVEFGGYTF. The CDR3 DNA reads TGCAGCGTTGAATTTGGAGGCTACACCTTC.

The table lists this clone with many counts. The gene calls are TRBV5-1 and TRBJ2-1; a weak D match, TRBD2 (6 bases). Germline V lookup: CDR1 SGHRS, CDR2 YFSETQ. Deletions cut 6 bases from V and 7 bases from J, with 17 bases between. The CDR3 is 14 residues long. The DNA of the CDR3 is TGCGCCAGCACCTACGGGACTTTCGGAAATGAGCAGTTCTTC. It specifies CASTYGTFGNEQFF.

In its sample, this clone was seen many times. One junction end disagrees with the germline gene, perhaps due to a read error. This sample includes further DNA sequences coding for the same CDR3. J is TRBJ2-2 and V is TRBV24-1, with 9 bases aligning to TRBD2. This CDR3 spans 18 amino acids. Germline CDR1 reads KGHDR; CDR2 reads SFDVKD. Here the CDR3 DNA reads TGTGCCACCAGTGATTTAGCAGCGGGAGGTTCGAGCACCGGAGAGCTGTTTTTT. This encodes CATSDLAAGGSSTGELFF.

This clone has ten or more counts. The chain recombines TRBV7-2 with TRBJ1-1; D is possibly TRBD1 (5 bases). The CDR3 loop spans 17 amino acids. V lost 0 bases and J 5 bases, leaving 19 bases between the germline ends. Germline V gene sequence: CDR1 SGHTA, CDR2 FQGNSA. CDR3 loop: CASSLALIRGGGTEAFF. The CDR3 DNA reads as TGTGCCAGCAGCTTAGCACTAATCCGTGGTGGGGGAACTGAAGCTTTCTTT.

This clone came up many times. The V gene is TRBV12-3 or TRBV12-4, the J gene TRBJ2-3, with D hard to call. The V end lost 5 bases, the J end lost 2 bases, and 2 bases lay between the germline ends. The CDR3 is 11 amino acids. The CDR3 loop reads CASSPTDTQYF. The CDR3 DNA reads TGTGCCAGCAGTCCCACAGATACGCAGTATTTT.